The T cell receptor (beta chain) described here comes from a study of response to subunit inactivated influenza vaccine. Broader study findings: Every seasonal influenza vaccination brings in few new T cells, the authors suggested.

This clonotype appeared a few times. Antigen unknown. TCRdb re-analysed the RT-PCR reads in MiXCR, keeping a single row per CDR3 protein. The sample shows approximately 680,000 distinct CDR3 sequences, approximately 14% of them seen only once. The receptor's source is a man in his fifties who received an inactivated influenza vaccine. The sample in question was PBMCs from blood, obtained 11 to 12 days after vaccination.

The CDR3 here is CAWSVKGPSGRARVGELFF. The CDR3 nucleotides are TGTGCCTGGAGTGTAAAAGGGCCGAGCGGGAGGGCTCGTGTCGGGGAGCTGTTTTTT. The chain combines TRBV30 with TRBJ2-2, with 10 bases that match TRBD2. V lost 0 bases, J lost 7 bases, and 17 bases stayed unmatched. This CDR3 is built from 19 residues. Germline V gives CDR1 GTSNPN, CDR2 SVGIG (reference sequence).